The 27 T cell receptor beta chains given below trace back to one sample, sequenced in a study of control samples from healthy donors and cancer patients. The table came from immunoSEQ multiplex PCR; TCRdb's copy has only in-frame clones and leaves some out. The sample shows 75,000 to 90,000 clones, approximately 89% of them seen only once. Material: blood. The receptors derive from a man in his forties or fifties in good health.

The chain couples TRBV5-1 to TRBJ2-3; D may be TRBD1 or TRBD2 (5 bases each). Germline V gene data show CDR1 as SGHRS and CDR2 as YFSETQ. V lost 1 base and J 2 bases, leaving 11 bases between the germline ends. This CDR3 comprises 15 residues. DNA for the CDR3: TGCGCCAGCAGCTTGCGGGGCCCCGACACAGATACGCAGTATTTT. This encodes CASSLRGPDTDTQYF.

The chain joins TRBV30 to TRBJ2-7, with D possibly TRBD2 on 5 matching bases. Trimming pared 4 bases from V and 2 bases from J, leaving 6 bases between. From germline, CDR1 is GTSNPN and CDR2 SVGIG (reference sequence). The CDR3 is made up of 11 amino acids. The CDR3 DNA sequence: TGTGCCTGGAAGGAGGCCTACGAGCAGTACTTC. Protein: CAWKEAYEQYF.

The chain is built from TRBV5-1 and TRBJ1-1; the match to TRBD1 covers 8 bases. Looked up from germline, CDR1 is SGHRS and CDR2 is YFSETQ. V trimming: 4 bases; J trimming: 3 bases; junction bases outside the gene matches: 5. The CDR3 has 14 amino acids. The CDR3 DNA sequence: TGCGCCAGCAGCGTGACAGGGGCGGACACTGAAGCTTTCTTT. It yields the protein CASSVTGADTEAFF. Full variable domain (rest looked up from reference TRBV5-1 and TRBJ1-1): KAGVTQTPRYLIKTRGQQVTLSCSPISGHRSVSWYQQTPGQGLQFLFEYFSETQRNKGNFPGRFSGRQFSNSRSEMNVSTLELGDSALYLCASSVTGADTEAFFGQGTRLTVV.

In this sample, this clone turned up once. The J gene is TRBJ2-1, the V gene TRBV19; 8 positions agree with TRBD2. Per germline, CDR1 LNHDA and CDR2 SQIVND (reference sequence). Trimming at V came to 7 bases and at J to 3 bases, leaving 8 bases not matched to a gene. The CDR3 is 15 amino acids. In DNA form, the CDR3 reads TGTGCCAGTATTGGGAGCGGGGGATTCTACAATGAGCAGTTCTTC. It codes for CASIGSGGFYNEQFF.

The chain has TRBV7-2 and TRBJ2-7; TRBD1 aligns across 7 bases. The CDR3 spans 15 residues. The junction had 8 bases not matched to a gene; V was cut back by 5 bases and J by 1 base. In germline, CDR1 is SGHTA, CDR2 FQGNSA. CDR3 in DNA: TGTGCCAGCAGCCCAGGGACAGCTAATTCCTACGAGCAGTACTTC. Translating gives CASSPGTANSYEQYF.

The rearrangement uses TRBV2 and TRBJ1-1; TRBD1 might be the D (5 bases). From germline, CDR1 is SNHLY and CDR2 FYNNEI. The CDR3 runs to 13 residues. V shed 9 bases and J shed 4 bases, with 15 bases lying between them. The CDR3 nucleotides read TGTGCCAGTCAACCTCAAAGGGGCACTGAAGCTTTCTTT. Encoded protein: CASQPQRGTEAFF.

The chain links TRBV10-3 to TRBJ1-1; 7 bases agree with TRBD1. The CDR3 totals 11 residues. Germline trimming cut 9 bases from V and 4 bases from J; bases unmatched to any gene: 2. Germline lookup yields CDR1 ENHRY and CDR2 SYGVKD. CDR3 nucleotides: TGTGCCATTCGACAGGGCACTGAAGCTTTCTTT. This translates into CAIRQGTEAFF.

The chain couples TRBV6-5 to TRBJ2-7, with 10 bases identical to TRBD1. This CDR3 comprises 15 residues. Germline V gives CDR1 MNHEY, CDR2 SVGAGI. V was clipped by 6 bases and J by 3 bases; unmatched bases: 8. The DNA for the CDR3 is TGTGCCAGCAGGACCGGACAGGGGGGGCACTACGAGCAGTACTTC. This sequence encodes CASRTGQGGHYEQYF.

The V gene is TRBV27, the J gene TRBJ1-1; D possibly corresponds to TRBD1 (6 bases). In germline, CDR1 is MNHEY, CDR2 SMNVEV (reference sequence). The CDR3 runs to 14 residues. Trimming stripped 4 bases from V and 1 base from J, with 10 bases between. The CDR3 coding sequence is TGTGCCAGCAGTTCGAGGGGGGGGAACACTGAAGCTTTCTTT. Translation: CASSSRGGNTEAFF.

Worth noting for this clone: Within the sample, other DNA sequences also encode this same CDR3. This chain links TRBV30 with TRBJ2-7; 8 nucleotides match TRBD1. Germline CDR1 is GTSNPN and CDR2 is SVGIG (reference sequence). The V and J ends lost 1 base and 7 bases, in that order; junction bases with no gene match: 12. This CDR3 has 15 residues. The CDR3 reads CAWSGGRGLLYEQYF. DNA of the CDR3: TGTGCCTGGAGTGGGGGCAGGGGGCTTTTGTATGAGCAGTACTTC.

This clone showed up just once. The chain links TRBV6-5 to TRBJ1-2, with 8 nucleotides matching TRBD1. Germline-derived CDR1 and CDR2 are MNHEY and SVGAGI. Trimming cost V 5 bases and J 5 bases; bases outside gene matches: 10. There are 15 residues in the CDR3. CDR3 sequence reads: CASSTGTGGPYGYTF. The CDR3 nucleotides are TGTGCCAGCAGTACCGGGACAGGCGGACCTTATGGCTACACCTTC.

This rearrangement joins TRBV5-1 to TRBJ2-1, with 9 bases matching TRBD1. V shed 0 bases and J 6 bases; nucleotides not matched to a gene: 1. Germline V lookup: CDR1 SGHRS, CDR2 YFSETQ. CDR3 size: 14 residues. CDR3: CASSLGDRVNEQFF. For the CDR3, the DNA is TGCGCCAGCAGCTTGGGGGACAGGGTCAATGAGCAGTTCTTC.

V gene TRBV19 combines with J gene TRBJ1-3; 9 nucleotides align to TRBD1. Germline values: CDR1 LNHDA, CDR2 SQIVND (reference sequence). The trim removed 6 bases at V and 0 bases at J, leaving 6 bases unmatched. This CDR3 region has 16 residues. CDR3 loop: CASSLGQGLSGNTIYF. Here the CDR3 DNA reads TGTGCCAGTAGCCTGGGACAGGGACTCTCTGGAAACACCATATATTTT. The full variable domain, rest sourced from reference TRBV19 and TRBJ1-3, is DGGITQSPKYLFRKEGQNVTLSCEQNLNHDAMYWYRQDPGQGLRLIYYSQIVNDFQKGDIAEGYSVSREKKESFPLTVTSAQKNPTAFYLCASSLGQGLSGNTIYFGEGSWLTVV.

CDR3 loop: CASTRGSVEAGYTF. The DNA of the CDR3 is TGTGCCTCGACCCGGGGGTCGGTGGAGGCCGGCTACACCTTC. The J gene is TRBJ1-2, the V gene TRBV19; D is possibly TRBD1 (5 bases). The V gene lost 11 bases and the J gene lost 8 bases, with 24 bases spanning the gap. Germline loops: CDR1 LNHDA, CDR2 SQIVND (reference sequence). The CDR3 totals 14 residues.

This clone was observed a single time. The rearrangement uses TRBV18 and TRBJ2-7; 9 positions match TRBD1. J was trimmed by 2 bases and V by 3 bases; bases with no gene match: 2. Looked up from germline, CDR1 is KGHSH and CDR2 is LQKENI. This CDR3 comprises 14 residues. The CDR3, as DNA: TGTGCCAGCTCACCCGGACAGGGGACCTACGAGCAGTACTTC. This encodes CASSPGQGTYEQYF.

V and J are TRBV3-1 (or the pseudogene TRBV3-2) and TRBJ1-1, with D maybe TRBD1 (6 bases). V was clipped by 6 bases and J by 3 bases, with 14 bases between them. Germline-derived CDR1 and CDR2 are LGHDT and YNNKEL (reference sequence). CDR3 length equals 14 residues. The CDR3 spells CASRRGWADTEAFF. The CDR3 nucleotides read TGTGCCAGCAGAAGGGGGTGGGCGGACACTGAAGCTTTCTTT.

The gene calls are TRBV6-2 or TRBV6-3 and TRBJ1-5; no firm D call. Trimming took 3 bases from V and 2 from J, leaving 2 bases between them. The CDR3 covers 12 residues. Germline CDR1 and CDR2: MNHEY and SVGEGT. This CDR3 reads CASSYGNQPQHF. In DNA form, the CDR3 reads TGTGCCAGCAGTTATGGCAATCAGCCCCAGCATTTT.

As regards this clone: Relative to the germline gene, one junction end is altered; a read error may explain this. The J gene is TRBJ1-2, the V gene TRBV3-1 (or the pseudogene TRBV3-2); D unclear. This CDR3 spans 12 amino acids. Germline V gene data show CDR1 as LGHDT and CDR2 as YNNKEL (reference sequence). Written as DNA, the CDR3 is TGTGCCAGCAGCCAAGATTCGCGGCGGATACACTTC. This encodes CASSQDSRRIHF.

This clone was observed once. The rearrangement uses TRBV5-1 and TRBJ1-1; D is undetermined. V lost 0 bases to trimming and J lost 8 bases, with 8 bases between them. This CDR3 contains 12 residues. CDR1 is SGHRS, CDR2 YFSETQ, per germline. The CDR3 protein is CASSLDAREAFF. The CDR3 DNA sequence: TGCGCCAGCAGCTTGGACGCTCGAGAAGCTTTCTTT.

The V call is TRBV19, the J call TRBJ2-6; possibly TRBD1 for D (7 bases). V lost 5 bases and J lost 4, with 15 bases in between. Germline V lookup: CDR1 LNHDA, CDR2 SQIVND (reference sequence). CDR3 length equals 16 residues. CDR3 sequence: CASSLRQGGGANVLTF. The CDR3 bases are TGTGCCAGTAGTCTAAGACAGGGAGGAGGGGCCAACGTCCTGACTTTC.

The J gene is TRBJ2-3, the V gene TRBV7-8, with D uncertain. Germline CDR1 and CDR2: SGHVS and FQNEAQ. The CDR3 runs to 14 residues. V lost 5 bases, J lost 0 bases, and 9 bases lay in between. CDR3 sequence (DNA): TGTGCCAGCAGCCCCCCTTGGAGCACAGATACGCAGTATTTT. It translates to CASSPPWSTDTQYF.

This clone was counted between two and nine times. The rearrangement joins TRBV7-8 to TRBJ1-4; maybe TRBD1 (5 bases). The CDR3 is made up of 18 amino acids. Trimming stripped 0 bases from V and 0 bases from J, with 14 bases between. Germline CDR1 SGHVS, CDR2 FQNEAQ. The CDR3 DNA follows: TGTGCCAGCAGCTTAGCCTTGTCGAGGGACTCAACTAATGAAAAACTGTTTTTT. Translation gives CASSLALSRDSTNEKLFF.

This chain links TRBV30 with TRBJ2-7, with a possible D match to TRBD1 (6 bases). CDR1 and CDR2 from the germline V gene are GTSNPN and SVGIG (reference sequence). This CDR3 is built from 14 residues. The ends were cut back, 3 bases at V and 2 bases at J, with 14 bases in the middle. The CDR3 spells CAWSAGTPTYEQYF. CDR3 DNA: TGTGCCTGGAGCGCCGGGACACCGACCTACGAGCAGTACTTC. Based on the CDR3 plus reference TRBV30 and TRBJ2-7, the full variable domain is SQTIHQWPATLVQPVGSPLSLECTVEGTSNPNLYWYRQAAGRGLQLLFYSVGIGQISSEVPQNLSASRPQDRQFILSSKKLLLSDSGFYLCAWSAGTPTYEQYFGPGTRLTVT.

The chain combines TRBV19 with TRBJ1-2; 9 positions agree with TRBD1. CDR1 LNHDA and CDR2 SQIVND come from the germline V gene (reference sequence). There are 17 residues in the CDR3. V was clipped by 6 bases and J by 2 bases; unmatched bases: 13. This CDR3 reads CASSFGQGNTGNYGYTF. The DNA for the CDR3 is TGTGCCAGTAGCTTCGGACAGGGGAATACGGGCAACTATGGCTACACCTTC.

The sample holds a few counts of this clone. The chain joins TRBV6-1 to TRBJ1-3, with D possibly being TRBD1 (5 bases). V gave up 2 bases and J gave up 3 bases, with 11 bases separating them. CDR1 is MNHNS and CDR2 is SASEGT in the germline V gene. The CDR3 is 15 residues long. CDR3 DNA sequence: TGTGCCAGCAGTGAACAGGGACGAGGTGGAAACACCATATATTTT. It is translated as CASSEQGRGGNTIYF.

The chain is built from TRBV7-9 and TRBJ2-7; a weak D match, TRBD1 (6 bases). CDR3 length: 12 residues. Germline V lookup: CDR1 SEHNR, CDR2 FQNEAQ (reference sequence). The V end was cut by 9 bases, the J end by 3 bases, with 12 bases between. CDR3 DNA sequence: TGTGCCAGTACCGGGACAAGCTACGAGCAGTACTTC. Its protein product is CASTGTSYEQYF.

The chain carries TRBV12-3 or TRBV12-4 and TRBJ1-1; D is possibly TRBD1 (6 bases). Trimming took off 2 bases at V and 5 bases at J, with 9 bases between the two ends. This CDR3 region has 13 residues. The CDR3: CASSLRGGTEAFF. DNA for the CDR3: TGTGCCAGCAGTTTAAGAGGGGGAACTGAAGCTTTCTTT.